Below, 31 T cell receptor beta chains from the same sample are listed, as sequenced in a study of blood T cell repertoires in COVID-19. Data came from immunoSEQ multiplex PCR; TCRdb stores just in-frame clones and leaves some out. Here the sample spans around 160,000 clones, around 81% being singletons. Specimen: peripheral blood. Receptors were obtained from a man aged 55 to 70 with active or convalescent COVID-19.

V gene TRBV6-1 combines with J gene TRBJ2-4, with D unresolved. This CDR3 is 14 amino acids long. In germline, CDR1 is MNHNS, CDR2 SASEGT. V was shortened by 2 bases and J by 6 bases, with 11 bases between the two germline ends. CDR3 sequence: CASSEQSSRNIQYF. In DNA, the CDR3 is TGTGCCAGCAGTGAACAGTCATCCCGAAACATTCAGTACTTC.

The J gene is TRBJ2-7, the V gene TRBV6-5, with a possible D match to TRBD2 (5 bases). With 6 bases removed from V and 3 bases from J, the gap between germline ends came to 12 bases. Looked up from germline, CDR1 is MNHEY and CDR2 is SVGAGI. This CDR3 is 13 amino acids long. CDR3 sequence reads: CASSPGERYEQYF. The CDR3 DNA reads as TGTGCCAGCAGCCCCGGGGAGCGCTACGAGCAGTACTTC.

The chain is built from TRBV19 and TRBJ2-1; D possibly corresponds to TRBD2 (6 bases). The CDR3 is made up of 16 amino acids. The germline CDR1 and CDR2 sequences are LNHDA and SQIVND (reference sequence). V gave up 5 bases and J gave up 0 bases, with 14 bases separating them. CDR3 in amino acids: CASSRFAGGSYNEQFF. The CDR3 DNA follows: TGTGCCAGTAGTCGCTTTGCCGGGGGCTCCTACAATGAGCAGTTCTTC.

The chain is built from TRBV6-5 and TRBJ2-1, with 8 bases aligning to TRBD2. The CDR3 has 13 residues. Germline lookup yields CDR1 MNHEY and CDR2 SVGAGI. Trimming at V came to 2 bases and at J to 6 bases, leaving 0 bases not matched to a gene. The CDR3, as DNA: TGTGCCAGCAGTTACGGGACTAGCAATGAGCAGTTCTTC. Protein sequence: CASSYGTSNEQFF.

The chain links TRBV10-1 to TRBJ2-3; 9 positions match TRBD1. Germline CDR1 and CDR2: WNHNN and SYGVQD (reference sequence). Trimming removed 6 bases from V and 1 base from J; junction bases left unmatched: 17. The CDR3 spans 19 residues. For the CDR3, the DNA is TGCGCCAGCAGGCTATATCCCGCCCTTTGGACAGGGGGCACAGATACGCAGTATTTT. It is translated as CASRLYPALWTGGTDTQYF.

This chain connects TRBV18 to TRBJ1-2; a possible D gene is TRBD1 (5 bases). This CDR3 has 15 residues. The germline V gene encodes CDR1 KGHSH and CDR2 LQKENI. Trimming took off 0 bases at V and 7 bases at J, with 15 bases between the two ends. The CDR3 reads CASSPPSRQGFGYTF. The CDR3 nucleotides are TGTGCCAGCTCACCACCGAGCCGGCAGGGCTTTGGCTACACCTTC. The entire variable domain, with the rest obtained from reference TRBV18 and TRBJ1-2, is as follows: NAGVMQNPRHLVRRRGQEARLRCSPMKGHSHVYWYRQLPEEGLKFMVYLQKENIIDESGMPKERFSAEFPKEGPSILRIQQVVRGDSAAYFCASSPPSRQGFGYTFGSGTRLTVV.

The chain has TRBV9 and TRBJ2-3; perhaps TRBD2 as D (5 bases). Germline values: CDR1 SGDLS, CDR2 YYNGEE. The CDR3 has 16 residues. V dropped 1 base and J dropped 1 base, with 13 bases sitting between them. The CDR3 nucleotides read TGTGCCAGCAGCGTACGGGCTAGCCGTGGCACAGATACGCAGTATTTT. It is translated as CASSVRASRGTDTQYF.

The chain has TRBV9 and TRBJ1-5; 9 positions agree with TRBD1. The trim removed 3 bases at V and 0 bases at J, leaving 7 bases unmatched. Looked up from germline, CDR1 is SGDLS and CDR2 is YYNGEE. The CDR3 loop spans 17 amino acids. The CDR3 DNA is TGTGCCAGCAGCGAGCACAGGGGGCCCTATAGCAATCAGCCCCAGCATTTT. This translates into CASSEHRGPYSNQPQHF.

The rearrangement links TRBV6-1 to TRBJ1-2; D unclear. CDR3 length: 12 residues. The germline gives CDR1 MNHNS, CDR2 SASEGT. The germline V and J ends were trimmed by 3 bases and 6 bases, with 8 bases remaining between them. In DNA, the CDR3 is TGTGCCAGCAGTGACCCGGCGGATGGCTACACCTTC. Protein sequence: CASSDPADGYTF.

The rearrangement joins TRBV5-5 to TRBJ1-1, with D tentatively TRBD1 (5 bases). In germline, CDR1 is SGHKS, CDR2 YYEKEE (reference sequence). The CDR3 extends over 14 amino acids. Trimming stripped 0 bases from V and 5 bases from J, with 11 bases between. The CDR3 region has the DNA TGTGCCAGCAGCTTGGAGGGGTTTGGGACTGAAGCTTTCTTT. As protein: CASSLEGFGTEAFF.

The chain employs TRBV6-1 and TRBJ2-7; 7 nucleotides agree with TRBD2. The CDR3 totals 16 residues. The V segment lost 3 bases and the J segment 3 bases; nucleotides outside the gene matches: 11. Germline V CDR1 and CDR2: MNHNS, SASEGT. DNA for the CDR3: TGTGCCAGCAGTGACAAATGGGGGGGAGCCAGCTACGAGCAGTACTTC. This encodes CASSDKWGGASYEQYF.

CDR3 sequence reads: CASSTPTGAIYEQYF. CDR3 coding DNA: TGTGCCAGCAGCACCCCGACAGGGGCAATCTACGAGCAGTACTTC. V gene TRBV6-5 combines with J gene TRBJ2-7, with 8 bases lining up with TRBD1. Unmatched junction bases numbered 10, after V lost 6 bases and J lost 3 bases. The CDR3 extends over 15 amino acids. Germline CDR1 reads MNHEY; CDR2 reads SVGAGI.

The chain joins TRBV6-5 to TRBJ2-3; the D is unclear. The germline gives CDR1 MNHEY, CDR2 SVGAGI. The CDR3 is 12 amino acids. V was cut by 0 bases and J by 5 bases, with 3 bases left in between. The CDR3: CASSYSRDTQYF. The CDR3 DNA reads as TGTGCCAGCAGTTACTCGAGAGATACGCAGTATTTT.

This clone has ten or more counts. The chain joins TRBV4-3 to TRBJ2-2; tentative D call: TRBD1 (5 bases). This CDR3 has 17 amino acids. Germline V lookup: CDR1 LGHNA, CDR2 YSLEER. V lost 4 bases and J 6 bases, leaving 21 bases between the germline ends. DNA of the CDR3: TGCGCCAGCAGCCCCCAGGCCCCTGGCGACAGCCCCGGGGAGCTGTTTTTT. It encodes CASSPQAPGDSPGELFF.

The chain couples TRBV6-2 or TRBV6-3 to TRBJ2-7, with D perhaps matching TRBD1 (6 bases). Trimming took 5 bases from V and 3 from J, leaving 17 bases between them. Germline CDR1 is MNHEY and CDR2 is SVGEGT. This CDR3 region has 15 residues. The CDR3 nucleotides are TGTGCCAGCAGTCACGGACAGAGTCCTTTCTACGAGCAGTACTTC. The encoded protein is CASSHGQSPFYEQYF.

CDR3 coding DNA: TGTGCCACCAGTGAGGGGACAGCGAACACTGAAGCTTTCTTT. This codes for CATSEGTANTEAFF. The chain combines TRBV24-1 with TRBJ1-1; 7 bases map to TRBD1. J was trimmed by 1 base and V by 4 bases; bases with no gene match: 2. This CDR3 contains 14 residues. CDR1 and CDR2 from the germline V gene are KGHDR and SFDVKD.

The chain combines TRBV6-2 or TRBV6-3 with TRBJ2-5; TRBD2 might be the D (5 bases). This CDR3 region has 14 residues. The V and J ends lost 4 bases and 5 bases respectively, with 14 bases between them. Germline values: CDR1 MNHEY, CDR2 SVGEGT. CDR3 protein: CASSSSGVTETQYF. CDR3 nucleotides: TGTGCCAGCAGTTCTTCCGGGGTTACCGAGACCCAGTACTTC.

The table lists this clone with a count of one. CDR3 in DNA: TGTGCCAGCAGCGTAGGACAGTGGGAAGGCACTGAAGCTTTCTTT. This encodes CASSVGQWEGTEAFF. The chain recombines TRBV9 with TRBJ1-1; D perhaps matches TRBD1 (5 bases). The V gene's germline CDR1 is SGDLS and CDR2 YYNGEE. The CDR3 runs 15 residues. V lost 0 bases and J 4 bases, leaving 13 bases between the germline ends.

J is TRBJ1-5 and V is TRBV15; D perhaps matches TRBD1 (5 bases). In germline, CDR1 is LNHNV, CDR2 YYDKDF (reference sequence). The CDR3 consists of 15 residues. Trimming removed 1 base at V and 4 bases at J, with 11 bases between. The CDR3 DNA reads as TGTGCCACCAGCAGAGTAATGGGGCCAAATCAGCCCCAGCATTTT. This gives the protein CATSRVMGPNQPQHF.

The DNA of the CDR3 is TGTGCCAGCAGCCTCGGGACTAGCGGGAGCGGAGAGACCCAGTACTTC. Amino acids: CASSLGTSGSGETQYF. The J gene is TRBJ2-5, the V gene TRBV14; 14 positions agree with TRBD2. Per the germline V gene, CDR1 is SGHDN and CDR2 is FVKESK. The V gene end was trimmed by 4 bases and the J gene end by 4 bases; junction bases not matched to a gene: 5. This CDR3 is 16 amino acids long.

The chain links TRBV3-1 (or the pseudogene TRBV3-2) to TRBJ2-1, with TRBD1 as a possible D gene (6 bases). The CDR3 has 16 residues. Trimming took 2 bases from V and 3 from J, leaving 14 bases between them. From germline, CDR1 is LGHDT and CDR2 YNNKEL (reference sequence). This chain's CDR3 is CASSQIIGTHYNEQFF. As DNA, the CDR3 is TGTGCCAGCAGCCAAATAATAGGGACACACTACAATGAGCAGTTCTTC.

The chain links TRBV11-2 to TRBJ2-7, with 10 bases fitting TRBD1. The length of the CDR3 is 14 residues. Germline V gives CDR1 SGHAT, CDR2 FQNNGV. V was clipped by 4 bases and J by 6 bases; unmatched bases: 6. CDR3 bases: TGTGCCAGCAGCTCGGGACAGGGGTTGGGCGAGCAGTACTTC. Its translation is CASSSGQGLGEQYF.

This sequence joins TRBV6-2 or TRBV6-3 and TRBJ2-7, with D perhaps TRBD1 (5 bases). Germline CDR1 is MNHEY and CDR2 is SVGEGT. There are 13 residues in the CDR3. Trimming removed 0 bases from V and 2 bases from J, with 5 bases in between. CDR3 amino acids: CASSYSGAYEQYF. The CDR3 DNA is TGTGCCAGCAGTTACTCAGGGGCCTACGAGCAGTACTTC.

The CDR3 reads CASSVDRNYGYTF. The DNA of the CDR3 is TGTGCCAGCAGCGTGGACAGGAACTATGGCTACACCTTC. The rearrangement links TRBV9 to TRBJ1-2; TRBD1 matches at 7 bases. Germline trimming cut 2 bases from V and 2 bases from J; bases unmatched to any gene: 0. The CDR3 consists of 13 residues. Per the germline V gene, CDR1 is SGDLS and CDR2 is YYNGEE.

V gene TRBV3-1 (or the pseudogene TRBV3-2) combines with J gene TRBJ2-7, with no clear D. The CDR3 runs to 14 residues. V was trimmed by 4 bases and J by 0 bases, leaving 10 bases between them. Germline V CDR1 and CDR2: LGHDT, YNNKEL (reference sequence). The CDR3 loop reads CASSPTRSSYEQYF. The CDR3 DNA sequence: TGTGCCAGCAGCCCTACACGGAGCTCCTACGAGCAGTACTTC.

This clone was detected a few times. The J gene is TRBJ1-5, the V gene TRBV5-1; 7 bases match TRBD1. Germline V gene data show CDR1 as SGHRS and CDR2 as YFSETQ. J was trimmed by 3 bases and V by 4 bases; bases with no gene match: 4. The CDR3 runs to 14 residues. The CDR3 sequence is CASSTGTDNQPQHF. The CDR3, as DNA: TGCGCCAGCAGCACCGGGACAGACAATCAGCCCCAGCATTTT. Full variable domain (remainder filled in from reference TRBV5-1 and TRBJ1-5): KAGVTQTPRYLIKTRGQQVTLSCSPISGHRSVSWYQQTPGQGLQFLFEYFSETQRNKGNFPGRFSGRQFSNSRSEMNVSTLELGDSALYLCASSTGTDNQPQHFGDGTRLSIL.

This clone appeared many times. This rearrangement joins TRBV5-6 to TRBJ2-7; 10 nucleotides match TRBD1. The CDR3 is 14 amino acids. With 0 bases clipped from V and 3 bases from J, the junction kept 0 bases outside the gene matches. Germline CDR1 SGHDT, CDR2 YYEEEE. CDR3 residues: CASSLGTGGYEQYF. CDR3 nucleotide sequence: TGTGCCAGCAGCTTGGGGACAGGGGGCTACGAGCAGTACTTC.

The genes are TRBV12-3 or TRBV12-4 and TRBJ2-7; a weak D match, TRBD1 (6 bases). The CDR3 loop spans 13 amino acids. Trimming left V 2 bases short and J 2 bases short, with 7 bases between. The CDR3, as DNA: TGTGCCAGCAGTTTAAAGGGGGCCTACGAGCAGTACTTC. Protein: CASSLKGAYEQYF.

V usage is TRBV24-1 and J usage is TRBJ1-2; maybe TRBD1 (5 bases). This CDR3 is 13 amino acids long. Trimming pared 6 bases from V and 2 bases from J, leaving 9 bases between. Per the germline V gene, CDR1 is KGHDR and CDR2 is SFDVKD. CDR3: CATSSGLNYGYTF. The CDR3 DNA reads as TGTGCCACCAGTTCAGGGTTAAACTATGGCTACACCTTC.

The chain employs TRBV20-1 and TRBJ2-7, with 10 bases fitting TRBD2. The CDR3 loop spans 11 amino acids. After removal of 8 bases from V and 10 bases from J, the junction contained 8 bases not matched to a gene. Per the germline V gene, CDR1 is DFQATT and CDR2 is SNEGSKA (reference sequence). CDR3 nucleotides: TGCAGTATTTTACTAGCGGGACTTCAGTACTTC. This encodes CSILLAGLQYF.

This chain links TRBV11-3 with TRBJ1-1; D ambiguous. CDR3 size: 13 residues. V was pared by 0 bases and J by 11 bases, with 13 bases between. Germline V gives CDR1 SGHNT, CDR2 YENEEA. In DNA, the CDR3 is TGTGCCAGCAGCTTAGAGGCTAGGACGGGGGCTTTCTTT. Its protein product is CASSLEARTGAFF.